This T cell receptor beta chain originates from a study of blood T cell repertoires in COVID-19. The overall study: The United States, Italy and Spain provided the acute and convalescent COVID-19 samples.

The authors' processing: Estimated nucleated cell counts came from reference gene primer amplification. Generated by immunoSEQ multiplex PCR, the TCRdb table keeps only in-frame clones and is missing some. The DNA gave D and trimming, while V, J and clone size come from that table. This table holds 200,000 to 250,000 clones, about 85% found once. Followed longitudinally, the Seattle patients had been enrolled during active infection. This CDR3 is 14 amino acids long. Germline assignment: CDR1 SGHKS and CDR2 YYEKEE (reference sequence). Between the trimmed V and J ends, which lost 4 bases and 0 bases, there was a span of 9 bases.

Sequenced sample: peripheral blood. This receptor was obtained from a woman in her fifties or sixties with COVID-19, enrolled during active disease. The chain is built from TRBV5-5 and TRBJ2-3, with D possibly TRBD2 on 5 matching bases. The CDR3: CASSHGLSTDTQYF. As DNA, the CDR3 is TGTGCCAGCAGCCACGGACTGAGCACAGATACGCAGTATTTT.